Presented here are 3 T cell receptor beta chains from one specimen sequenced in a study of Ad26.COV2.S vaccination and SARS-CoV-2 variants. Treatment defined: 15 to 20 received Ad26.COV2.S at low or high dose, single or two shots; about five received placebo; per-sample allocation not given. Repertoires come from day 63 after the first vaccine or placebo injection. Clones were sequenced by immunoSEQ multiplex PCR, and TCRdb holds only the in-frame ones, with some missing. The sample lists around 450,000 clones, 85% to 90% seen once, with roughly 4% in the top ten. The sequencing here drew on peripheral blood, taken in a trial of Ad26.COV2.S vaccine versus placebo. These receptor sequences come from a person aged 18-65 years who received the Ad26.COV2.S COVID-19 vaccine or a placebo.

V is TRBV5-1 and J is TRBJ2-3; TRBD1 matches 9 bases. This CDR3 has 15 amino acids. CDR1 is SGHRS and CDR2 is YFSETQ in the germline V gene. Trimming at V came to 6 bases and at J to 3 bases, leaving 8 bases not matched to a gene. CDR3 nucleotides: TGCGCCAGCAAAGATAGGACAGGGGAAACAGATACGCAGTATTTT. Its protein product is CASKDRTGETDTQYF.

The V gene is TRBV27, the J gene TRBJ2-5; D is ambiguous. V lost 1 base, J lost 4 bases, and 13 bases lay in between. Germline V gives CDR1 MNHEY, CDR2 SMNVEV (reference sequence). The CDR3 contains 15 residues. As DNA, the CDR3 is TGTGCCAGCAGTTTATGGAATGGGGTAGGAGAGACCCAGTACTTC. Amino acid sequence: CASSLWNGVGETQYF.

The chain is built from TRBV28 and TRBJ2-1, with 12 positions matching TRBD2. This CDR3 region has 17 residues. Germline V gives CDR1 MDHEN, CDR2 SYDVKM. Trimming took 3 bases from V and 3 from J; bases not matched to a gene: 6. CDR3 in DNA: TGTGCCAGCAGTTTGCGGCTAGCGGGGGGGATCTACAATGAGCAGTTCTTC. Its protein is CASSLRLAGGIYNEQFF.